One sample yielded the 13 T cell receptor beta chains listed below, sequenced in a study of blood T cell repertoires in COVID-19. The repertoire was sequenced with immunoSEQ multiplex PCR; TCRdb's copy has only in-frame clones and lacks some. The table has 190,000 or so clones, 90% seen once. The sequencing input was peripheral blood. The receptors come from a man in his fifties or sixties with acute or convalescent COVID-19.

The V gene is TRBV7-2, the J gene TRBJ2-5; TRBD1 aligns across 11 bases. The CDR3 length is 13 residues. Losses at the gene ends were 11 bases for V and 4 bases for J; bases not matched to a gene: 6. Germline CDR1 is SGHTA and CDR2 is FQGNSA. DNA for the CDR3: TGTGCCGCTACCGGGACAGGGGGAGAGACCCAGTACTTC. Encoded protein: CAATGTGGETQYF.

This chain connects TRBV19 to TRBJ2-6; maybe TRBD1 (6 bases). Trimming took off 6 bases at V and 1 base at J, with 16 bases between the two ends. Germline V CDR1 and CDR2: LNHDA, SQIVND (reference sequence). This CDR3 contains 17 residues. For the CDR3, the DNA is TGTGCCAGTAGCCGGGACATGCGAGGATCTGGGGCCAACGTCCTGACTTTC. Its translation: CASSRDMRGSGANVLTF.

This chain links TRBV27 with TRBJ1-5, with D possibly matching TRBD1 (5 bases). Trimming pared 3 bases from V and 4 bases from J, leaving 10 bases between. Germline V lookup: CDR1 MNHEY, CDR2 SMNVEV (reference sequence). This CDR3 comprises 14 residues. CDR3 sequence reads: CASSFDRLNQPQHF. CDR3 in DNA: TGTGCCAGCAGTTTCGACAGATTAAATCAGCCCCAGCATTTT.

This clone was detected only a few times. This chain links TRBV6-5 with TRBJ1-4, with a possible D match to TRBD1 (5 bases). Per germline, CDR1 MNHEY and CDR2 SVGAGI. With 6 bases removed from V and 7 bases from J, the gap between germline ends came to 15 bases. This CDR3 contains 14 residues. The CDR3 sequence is CASRSGGVREKLFF. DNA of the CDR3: TGTGCCAGCAGAAGCGGGGGGGTCCGTGAAAAACTGTTTTTT.

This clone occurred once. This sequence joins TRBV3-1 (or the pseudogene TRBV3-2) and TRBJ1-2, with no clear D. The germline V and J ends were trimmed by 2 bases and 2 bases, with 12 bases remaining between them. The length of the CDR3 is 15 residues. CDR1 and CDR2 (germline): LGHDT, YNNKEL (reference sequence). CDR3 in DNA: TGTGCCAGCAGCCAATCCGAGACACCCAACTATGGCTACACCTTC. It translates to CASSQSETPNYGYTF.

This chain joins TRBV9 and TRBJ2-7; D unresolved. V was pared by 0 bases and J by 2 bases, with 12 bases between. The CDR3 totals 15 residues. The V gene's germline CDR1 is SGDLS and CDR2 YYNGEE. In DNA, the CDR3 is TGTGCCAGCAGCGTAGCGCTACAACAGACCTACGAGCAGTACTTC. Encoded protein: CASSVALQQTYEQYF.

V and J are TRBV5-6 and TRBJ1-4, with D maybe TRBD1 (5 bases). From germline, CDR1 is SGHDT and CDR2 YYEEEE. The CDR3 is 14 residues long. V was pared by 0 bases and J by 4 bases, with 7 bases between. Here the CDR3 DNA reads TGTGCCAGCAGCTTGGTAGGGGTTAATGAAAAACTGTTTTTT. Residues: CASSLVGVNEKLFF.

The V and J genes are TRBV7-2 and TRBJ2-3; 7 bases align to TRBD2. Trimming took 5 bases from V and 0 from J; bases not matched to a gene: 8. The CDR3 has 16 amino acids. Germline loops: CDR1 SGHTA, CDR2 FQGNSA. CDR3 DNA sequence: TGTGCCAGCAGCCCCAGTGGGCGGGGGAGCACAGATACGCAGTATTTT. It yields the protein CASSPSGRGSTDTQYF.

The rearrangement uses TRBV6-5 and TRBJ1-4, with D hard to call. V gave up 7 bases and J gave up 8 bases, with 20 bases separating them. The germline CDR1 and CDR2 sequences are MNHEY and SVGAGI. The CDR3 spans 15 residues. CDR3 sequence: CASIGWVSGSEKLFF. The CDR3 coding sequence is TGTGCCAGCATTGGGTGGGTCTCAGGCAGCGAAAAACTGTTTTTT.

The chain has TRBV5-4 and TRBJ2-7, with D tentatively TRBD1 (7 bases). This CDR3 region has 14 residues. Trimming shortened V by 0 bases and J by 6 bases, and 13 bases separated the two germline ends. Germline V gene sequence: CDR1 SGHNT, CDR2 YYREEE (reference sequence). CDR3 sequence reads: CASSLVLQGGEQYF. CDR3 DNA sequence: TGTGCCAGCAGCTTGGTGCTGCAGGGGGGCGAGCAGTACTTC.

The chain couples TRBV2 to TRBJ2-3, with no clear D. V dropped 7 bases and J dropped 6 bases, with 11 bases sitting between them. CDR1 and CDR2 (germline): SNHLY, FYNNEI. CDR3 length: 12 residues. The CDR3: CASTSGIDTQYF. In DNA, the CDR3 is TGTGCCAGCACCTCAGGAATTGATACGCAGTATTTT.

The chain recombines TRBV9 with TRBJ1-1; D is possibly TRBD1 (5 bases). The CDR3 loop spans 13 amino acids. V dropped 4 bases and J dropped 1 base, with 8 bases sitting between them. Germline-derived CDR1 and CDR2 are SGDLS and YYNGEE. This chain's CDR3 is CASSRGQNTEAFF. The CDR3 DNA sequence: TGTGCCAGCAGCCGAGGACAGAACACTGAAGCTTTCTTT.

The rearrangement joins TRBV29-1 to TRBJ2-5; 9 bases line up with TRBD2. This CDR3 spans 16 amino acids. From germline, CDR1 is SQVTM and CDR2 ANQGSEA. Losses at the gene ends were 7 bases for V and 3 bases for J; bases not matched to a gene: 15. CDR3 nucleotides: TGCAGCGGGGAGGAGCGAGGACTAGCGACCGAAGAGACCCAGTACTTC. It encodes CSGEERGLATEETQYF.